Here is one TCR beta chain with its context. The antigen is undetermined. These data belong to a study of shared clonotypes between healthy human individuals. Study conclusions and caveats: Of the naive CD4 clonotypes, about 5.4% were shared across several donors.

Every subset's genomic DNA went evenly onto several immunoSEQ plates. Sequencing used immunoSEQ multiplex PCR; TCRdb keeps in-frame clones, though not all of them. The repertoire consists of some 790,000 clones, with approximately 77% occurring once and the leading ten covering around 1.7%. The sequencing input was memory CD4+ T cells sorted from blood. As for subset: CD45RA-negative fraction. The TCR comes from a woman in her twenties or thirties in good health.

DNA for the CDR3: TGTGCCAGCAGTGAAGATCGGCTAGCGCCATACAATGAGCAGTTCTTC. It translates to CASSEDRLAPYNEQFF. The rearrangement joins TRBV6-1 to TRBJ2-1; tentative D call: TRBD2 (6 bases). Per the germline V gene, CDR1 is MNHNS and CDR2 is SASEGT. Trimming pared 1 base from V and 4 bases from J, leaving 14 bases between. The CDR3 consists of 16 residues.